Listed here are 22 T cell receptor beta chains from one sample, sequenced in a study of naive and memory T cell subsets. Both TRBC1 and TRBC2 were covered by a beta constant-region primer of two equimolar oligonucleotides. In TCRdb, the UMI-ligation and nested PCR reads were re-called with MiXCR into one record per CDR3 protein. The profile covers 81,000 or so distinct CDR3 sequences, with 7% to 7.5% appearing a single time and roughly 1.6% taken by the ten largest. Sequenced: central memory CD4+ T cells from blood. These receptors all come from a human donor in good health.

The J gene is TRBJ2-1, the V gene TRBV14; 8 bases match TRBD1. The CDR3 is made up of 14 amino acids. CDR1 and CDR2 from the germline V gene are SGHDN and FVKESK. The J segment lost 4 bases and the V segment lost 4 bases, leaving 3 bases of the junction unmatched. The CDR3 spells CASSRWTGYNEQFF. DNA for the CDR3: TGTGCCAGCAGCCGGTGGACAGGGTACAATGAGCAGTTCTTC.

This clonotype was counted between two and nine times. This chain links TRBV7-6 with TRBJ2-7, with a weak D call TRBD2 (5 bases). Per the germline V gene, CDR1 is SGHVS and CDR2 is FNYEAQ. Trimming left V 0 bases short and J 2 bases short, with 8 bases between. This CDR3 is built from 14 residues. The CDR3, as DNA: TGTGCCAGCAGCTTAGCGGGAGCAGCCTACGAGCAGTACTTC. It encodes CASSLAGAAYEQYF.

Worth noting for this clonotype: It may be a read error: a sequence one base away is much more abundant. The gene calls are TRBV27 and TRBJ1-2; 7 nucleotides match TRBD1. CDR1 is MNHEY and CDR2 is SMNVEV in the germline V gene (reference sequence). The CDR3 spans 15 residues. CDR3 sequence: CASSLVPGQNYGNTF. DNA of the CDR3: TGTGCCAGCAGTTTAGTACCGGGACAGAACTATGGCAACACCTTC.

J is TRBJ2-7 and V is TRBV20-1; TRBD1 aligns across 9 bases. The CDR3 runs 13 residues. V trimming: 2 bases; J trimming: 4 bases; junction bases outside the gene matches: 3. Germline CDR1 is DFQATT and CDR2 is SNEGSKA (reference sequence). This CDR3 reads CSARPGQGYEQYF. As DNA, the CDR3 is TGCAGTGCTAGACCGGGACAGGGATACGAGCAGTACTTC.

The chain employs TRBV6-5 and TRBJ2-7; a possible D gene is TRBD1 (6 bases). Looked up from germline, CDR1 is MNHEY and CDR2 is SVGAGI. V lost 5 bases to trimming and J lost 2 bases, with 13 bases between them. This CDR3 is 14 amino acids long. The CDR3 DNA reads as TGTGCCAGCAGTAGAGACAGGACGACCTACGAGCAGTACTTC. Translating it yields CASSRDRTTYEQYF.

This clonotype has just a few counts. The chain employs TRBV5-6 and TRBJ2-2, with 9 nucleotides matching TRBD1. Germline V gene sequence: CDR1 SGHDT, CDR2 YYEEEE. The CDR3 has 17 amino acids. The J segment lost 5 bases and the V segment lost 4 bases, leaving 12 bases of the junction unmatched. The CDR3 coding sequence is TGTGCCAGCAGCCCTGACTTCGGGACAGGGAATACCGGGGAGCTGTTTTTT. As protein: CASSPDFGTGNTGELFF.

Many counts were recorded for this clonotype. This chain uses TRBV24-1 with TRBJ1-6; D might be TRBD1 (6 bases). The V end was cut by 9 bases, the J end by 8 bases, with 13 bases between. Germline V CDR1 and CDR2: KGHDR, SFDVKD. This CDR3 is 13 amino acids long. CDR3 in DNA: TGTGCCACCCGGGCAGGGGTGGATTCACCCCTCCACTTT. This translates into CATRAGVDSPLHF.

This clonotype was seen repeatedly, ten times or more. V and J are TRBV5-5 and TRBJ1-1; 7 nucleotides align to TRBD1. The CDR3 covers 14 residues. Germline V gene data show CDR1 as SGHKS and CDR2 as YYEKEE (reference sequence). V lost 4 bases, J lost 5 bases, and 8 bases stayed unmatched. The CDR3 loop reads CASSLDLQGTEAFF. CDR3 nucleotides: TGTGCCAGCAGCCTAGACCTACAGGGGACTGAAGCTTTCTTT.

This clonotype was seen repeatedly, ten times or more. V and J are TRBV7-2 and TRBJ2-3; D remains unclear. CDR3 size: 12 residues. V was cut by 5 bases and J by 2 bases, with 5 bases left in between. The germline CDR1 and CDR2 sequences are SGHTA and FQGNSA. CDR3 in amino acids: CASSLFTDTQYF. The CDR3 DNA reads as TGTGCCAGCAGCCTCTTCACAGATACGCAGTATTTT.

This clonotype was observed at least ten times. The gene calls are TRBV6-2 or TRBV6-3 and TRBJ1-1; D gene ambiguous. Germline values: CDR1 MNHEY, CDR2 SVGEGT. Trimming took 6 bases from V and 7 from J, leaving 15 bases between them. This CDR3 has 13 residues. The CDR3, as DNA: TGTGCCAGCAGCCGACGGGCCCCCTATGAAGCTTTCTTT. Its translation is CASSRRAPYEAFF.

This clonotype was found a few times. This rearrangement joins TRBV24-1 to TRBJ1-2; D is unclear. The CDR3 runs 14 residues. Germline V CDR1 and CDR2: KGHDR, SFDVKD. Trimming pared 2 bases from V and 2 bases from J, leaving 8 bases between. The CDR3 sequence is CATSDSVRNYGYTF. CDR3 sequence (DNA): TGTGCCACCAGTGATTCAGTCAGAAACTATGGCTACACCTTC.

This clonotype was detected ten times or more. V is TRBV27 and J is TRBJ1-1; D is possibly TRBD1 (6 bases). V lost 6 bases to trimming and J lost 10 bases, with 15 bases between them. Germline V gives CDR1 MNHEY, CDR2 SMNVEV (reference sequence). This CDR3 has 12 residues. CDR3 in amino acids: CASSPQGLGAFF. The DNA of the CDR3 is TGTGCCAGCAGCCCTCAGGGGCTAGGAGCTTTCTTT.

This clonotype was observed many times. The chain is built from TRBV29-1 and TRBJ1-2; unclear D gene. The CDR3 contains 11 residues. Per the germline V gene, CDR1 is SQVTM and CDR2 is ANQGSEA. V lost 8 bases, J lost 2 bases, and 9 bases lay in between. CDR3 in amino acids: CSLRGNYGYTF. Here the CDR3 DNA reads TGCAGCCTGAGAGGGAACTATGGCTACACCTTC.

This clonotype was detected ten times or more. This chain connects TRBV6-2 or TRBV6-3 to TRBJ1-5, with 8 positions matching TRBD1. Germline CDR1 MNHEY, CDR2 SVGEGT. The CDR3 has 17 amino acids. Unmatched junction bases numbered 8, after V lost 4 bases and J lost 0 bases. The DNA of the CDR3 is TGTGCCAGCAGTTCCCCCAGGGGGCGGTTTAGCAATCAGCCCCAGCATTTT. Encoded protein: CASSSPRGRFSNQPQHF.

This clonotype was seen at least ten times. This chain joins TRBV9 and TRBJ1-4; D might be TRBD1 (5 bases). CDR3 size: 15 residues. Germline CDR1 SGDLS, CDR2 YYNGEE. V was clipped by 0 bases and J by 4 bases, with 10 bases between them. CDR3 sequence reads: CASSVVPGLNEKLFF. The CDR3 DNA is TGTGCCAGCAGCGTAGTGCCGGGACTTAATGAAAAACTGTTTTTT.

On this clonotype: A single base separates this from a much larger clone, so it may be a read error. This sequence joins TRBV5-5 and TRBJ2-2, with unresolved D. The CDR3 extends over 12 amino acids. Germline values: CDR1 SGHKS, CDR2 YYEKEE (reference sequence). The chain's CDR3 is CVSSFRTGELFF. DNA for the CDR3: TGTGTCAGCAGCTTCCGGACCGGGGAGCTGTTTTTT.

This clonotype was seen more than once but under ten times. In DNA form, the CDR3 reads TGTGCCAGCAGCCAAGCGAGGGGGGCCTACGAGCAGTACTTC. It specifies CASSQARGAYEQYF. The rearrangement links TRBV4-2 to TRBJ2-7, with D tentatively TRBD1 or TRBD2 (6 bases each). Looked up from germline, CDR1 is LGHNA and CDR2 is YNFKEQ. V lost 1 base, J lost 2 bases, and 9 bases lay in between. The CDR3 sequence is 14 residues long.

The chain joins TRBV28 to TRBJ2-7; D remains ambiguous. V shed 8 bases and J shed 6 bases, with 26 bases lying between them. Germline V lookup: CDR1 MDHEN, CDR2 SYDVKM. The CDR3 loop spans 16 amino acids. CDR3: CASPPSSAQRALEQYF. The CDR3 coding sequence is TGTGCCAGCCCTCCCTCGTCCGCTCAGCGCGCTCTCGAGCAGTACTTC.

This clonotype was detected many times. The J gene is TRBJ2-7, the V gene TRBV19; the D gene is possibly TRBD1 (7 bases). CDR3 length equals 14 residues. Looked up from germline, CDR1 is LNHDA and CDR2 is SQIVND (reference sequence). V was pared by 6 bases and J by 4 bases, with 16 bases between. The CDR3: CASSDQGGLYEQYF. The CDR3 DNA follows: TGTGCCAGTAGCGACCAGGGGGGCCTATACGAGCAGTACTTC.

A few counts support this clonotype. J is TRBJ1-5 and V is TRBV6-1, with D perhaps matching TRBD1 (5 bases). Germline loops: CDR1 MNHNS, CDR2 SASEGT. The V and J ends lost 10 bases and 7 bases respectively, with 20 bases between them. The CDR3 loop spans 14 amino acids. Here the CDR3 DNA reads TGTGCCACCATAGACCAGGGTCTGAGGCAGCCCCAGCATTTT. Its translation is CATIDQGLRQPQHF.

This clonotype turned up a few times. V usage is TRBV7-9 and J usage is TRBJ1-1; 8 bases map to TRBD1. Trimming cost V 3 bases and J 1 base; bases outside gene matches: 7. Germline values: CDR1 SEHNR, CDR2 FQNEAQ (reference sequence). This CDR3 has 16 amino acids. The CDR3 loop is CASSFGFTGGNTEAFF. CDR3 DNA: TGTGCCAGCAGCTTTGGATTTACAGGGGGGAACACTGAAGCTTTCTTT. Based on the CDR3 plus reference TRBV7-9 and TRBJ1-1, the full variable domain is DTGVSQNPRHKITKRGQNVTFRCDPISEHNRLYWYRQTLGQGPEFLTYFQNEAQLEKSRLLSDRFSAERPKGSFSTLEIQRTEQGDSAMYLCASSFGFTGGNTEAFFGQGTRLTVV.

This clonotype was observed many times. The chain links TRBV20-1 to TRBJ1-1, with D unclear. The length of the CDR3 is 11 residues. CDR1 and CDR2 (germline): DFQATT, SNEGSKA (reference sequence). CDR3 DNA sequence: TGCAAAACCGCCCGGAGCACTGAAGCTTTCTTT. Translation gives CKTARSTEAFF.